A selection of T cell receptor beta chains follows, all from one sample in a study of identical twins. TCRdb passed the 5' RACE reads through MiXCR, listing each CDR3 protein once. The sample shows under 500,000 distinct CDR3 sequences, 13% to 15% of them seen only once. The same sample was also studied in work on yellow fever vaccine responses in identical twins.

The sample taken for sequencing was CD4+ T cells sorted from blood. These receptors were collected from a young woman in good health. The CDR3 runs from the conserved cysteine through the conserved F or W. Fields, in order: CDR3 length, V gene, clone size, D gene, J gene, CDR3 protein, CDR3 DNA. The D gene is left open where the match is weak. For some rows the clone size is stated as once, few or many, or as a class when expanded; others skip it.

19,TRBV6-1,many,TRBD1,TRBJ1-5,CASSEWVQGARGSNQPQHF,TGTGCCAGCAGTGAATGGGTACAGGGGGCGCGGGGGAGCAATCAGCCCCAGCATTTT
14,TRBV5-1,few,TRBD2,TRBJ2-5,CASSNPGLVETQYF,TGCGCCAGCAGCAACCCGGGACTAGTGGAGACCCAGTACTTC
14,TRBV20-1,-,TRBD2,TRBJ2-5,CSARRGGPQETQYF,TGCAGTGCTAGACGGGGGGGGCCCCAAGAGACCCAGTACTTC
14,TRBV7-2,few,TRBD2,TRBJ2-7,CASTMGGSSYEQYF,TGTGCCAGCACCATGGGGGGGAGCTCCTACGAGCAGTACTTC
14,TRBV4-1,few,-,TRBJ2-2,CASSHADQSGELFF,TGCGCCAGCAGCCATGCCGACCAGAGCGGGGAGCTGTTTTTT
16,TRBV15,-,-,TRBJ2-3,CATSRGNGASTDTQYF,TGTGCCACCAGCAGAGGAAATGGGGCTAGCACAGATACGCAGTATTTT
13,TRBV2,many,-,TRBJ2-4,CASSENSLNIQYF,TGTGCCAGCAGTGAAAACAGTCTAAACATTCAGTACTTC
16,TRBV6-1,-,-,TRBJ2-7,CASRAGAVAGGARQYF,TGTGCCAGCAGAGCAGGTGCAGTCGCCGGAGGGGCCAGGCAGTACTTC
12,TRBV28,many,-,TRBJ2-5,CASSTQRETQYF,TGTGCCAGCAGTACCCAGCGAGAGACCCAGTACTTC
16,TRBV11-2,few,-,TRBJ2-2,CASSRGGQVLTGELFF,TGTGCCAGCAGCCGGGGGGGACAGGTCTTAACCGGGGAGCTGTTTTTT
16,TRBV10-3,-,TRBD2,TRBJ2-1,CAIRRVAGGSYNEQFF,TGTGCCATCAGACGAGTAGCGGGAGGATCCTACAATGAGCAGTTCTTC
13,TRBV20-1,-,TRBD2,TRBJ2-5,CSAKLAGVETQYF,TGCAGTGCGAAACTAGCGGGGGTGGAGACCCAGTACTTC